These 22 T cell receptor beta chains were sequenced from one sample in a study of shared clonotypes between healthy human individuals. Sequencing was performed with immunoSEQ multiplex PCR; in TCRdb, only in-frame clones are kept and a portion is missing. The sample shows about 2.5 million clones, around 90% of them seen only once. The material sequenced was naive CD4+ T cells from PBMCs. Specified subset: CD45RA+ positively selected. The receptors were gathered from a man aged 18 to 35 in good health. Some clones in this sample may be carry-over from other donors' samples.

The chain has TRBV5-1 and TRBJ2-7; TRBD1 aligns across 9 bases. This CDR3 is built from 15 residues. Germline CDR1 reads SGHRS; CDR2 reads YFSETQ. Trimming cost V 2 bases and J 3 bases; bases outside gene matches: 6. The chain's CDR3 is CASSLQGALNYEQYF. Here the CDR3 DNA reads TGCGCCAGCAGCTTACAGGGGGCTCTTAACTACGAGCAGTACTTC.

To note about this clone: Other DNA sequences in the sample encode the same CDR3. The chain links TRBV7-3 to TRBJ2-1; 8 bases are shared with TRBD1. With V trimmed by 4 bases and J by 10 bases, 0 bases remained unmatched. From germline, CDR1 is SGHTA and CDR2 FQGTGA. The CDR3 is 11 amino acids. CDR3 bases: TGTGCCAGCAGCTCAGGGGGCGAGCAGTTCTTC. Translation gives CASSSGGEQFF. The entire variable domain, with the rest obtained from reference TRBV7-3 and TRBJ2-1, is as follows: GAGVSQTPSNKVTEKGKYVELRCDPISGHTALYWYRQSLGQGPEFLIYFQGTGAADDSGLPNDRFFAVRPEGSVSTLKIQRTERGDSAVYLCASSSGGEQFFGPGTRLTVL.

The chain joins TRBV18 to TRBJ1-2; no reliable D call. V lost 4 bases, J lost 1 base, and 10 bases lay in between. The CDR3 is made up of 14 amino acids. Germline V gives CDR1 KGHSH, CDR2 LQKENI. The CDR3 loop reads CASSQNWDNYGYTF. CDR3 in DNA: TGTGCCAGCTCACAGAACTGGGATAACTATGGCTACACCTTC.

In DNA form, the CDR3 reads TGTGCCTCAGGACTAGCCGGGGCGGATACGCAGTATTTT. This gives the protein CASGLAGADTQYF. The chain links TRBV30 to TRBJ2-3; TRBD2 agrees at 8 bases. This CDR3 comprises 13 residues. The ends lost 7 bases at V and 6 bases at J; junction bases unmatched: 9. Germline V gives CDR1 GTSNPN, CDR2 SVGIG (reference sequence).

About this clone itself: The same CDR3 can be traced to other DNA sequences in this sample. The genes are TRBV7-3 and TRBJ2-1, with 10 bases matching TRBD2. This CDR3 is 15 amino acids long. Germline values: CDR1 SGHTA, CDR2 FQGTGA. V lost 5 bases and J lost 4; bases outside the gene matches: 5. The CDR3 DNA reads as TGTGCCAGCAGCCCCGGACTAGCGGAGTACAATGAGCAGTTCTTC. It is translated as CASSPGLAEYNEQFF.

The CDR3 DNA reads as TGTGCCAGCAGCCCTAATTGGGACAGATCCTATGGCTACACCTTC. Translation: CASSPNWDRSYGYTF. The chain carries TRBV11-2 and TRBJ1-2; 7 nucleotides line up with TRBD1. The CDR3 has 15 amino acids. Germline loops: CDR1 SGHAT, CDR2 FQNNGV. The V gene end was trimmed by 5 bases and the J gene end by 4 bases; junction bases not matched to a gene: 10.

The chain couples TRBV14 to TRBJ2-5; D may be TRBD2 (5 bases). CDR1 is SGHDN, CDR2 FVKESK, per germline. V lost 4 bases and J 9 bases, leaving 15 bases between the germline ends. This CDR3 has 13 amino acids. The chain's CDR3 is CASSRTAATAQYF. CDR3 coding DNA: TGTGCCAGCAGCCGGACTGCCGCTACGGCCCAGTACTTC.

The rearrangement joins TRBV5-1 to TRBJ1-5; no clear D. The CDR3 runs 13 residues. CDR1 SGHRS and CDR2 YFSETQ come from the germline V gene. Trimming shortened V by 8 bases and J by 2 bases, and 11 bases separated the two germline ends. For the CDR3, the DNA is TGCGCCAGTTCTAGGGTGGGCAATCAGCCCCAGCATTTT. Its translation is CASSRVGNQPQHF.

The V and J genes are TRBV5-4 and TRBJ1-1; tentatively, D is TRBD1 (5 bases). The V end was cut by 0 bases, the J end by 0 bases, with 12 bases between. CDR1 and CDR2 from the germline V gene are SGHNT and YYREEE (reference sequence). The CDR3 runs to 16 residues. In DNA, the CDR3 is TGTGCCAGCAGCTTGGTTAACAGGCAGCTGAACACTGAAGCTTTCTTT. Amino acids: CASSLVNRQLNTEAFF. The whole variable domain, filled in from reference TRBV5-4 and TRBJ1-1, reads ETGVTQSPTHLIKTRGQQVTLRCSSQSGHNTVSWYQQALGQGPQFIFQYYREEENGRGNFPPRFSGLQFPNYSSELNVNALELDDSALYLCASSLVNRQLNTEAFFGQGTRLTVV.

The CDR3 sequence: CASSPKAGTTDTQYF. CDR3 sequence (DNA): TGCGCCAGCAGCCCAAAAGCGGGGACCACAGATACGCAGTATTTT. The gene calls are TRBV4-1 and TRBJ2-3, with 7 positions matching TRBD2. CDR1 is MGHRA and CDR2 is YSYEKL in the germline V gene. The CDR3 is 15 amino acids. V dropped 4 bases and J dropped 2; count of bases not matched to a gene: 6.

V usage is TRBV27 and J usage is TRBJ2-5, with a tentative D call TRBD2 (6 bases). Trimming took off 8 bases at V and 5 bases at J, with 18 bases between the two ends. This CDR3 contains 14 residues. In germline, CDR1 is MNHEY, CDR2 SMNVEV (reference sequence). This CDR3 is CASSLDLGRETQYF. The CDR3 DNA is TGTGCCAGCTCCCTGGATCTTGGGAGGGAGACCCAGTACTTC.

V and J are TRBV15 and TRBJ2-2; D is perhaps TRBD2 (6 bases). Trimming cost V 1 base and J 6 bases, with 15 bases left between them. This CDR3 region has 16 residues. The germline gives CDR1 LNHNV, CDR2 YYDKDF (reference sequence). The CDR3 bases are TGTGCCACCAGCAGAGTGTGGACTACCGGACCCGGGGAGCTGTTTTTT. Protein product: CATSRVWTTGPGELFF.

The chain is built from TRBV29-1 and TRBJ2-3; D is possibly TRBD2 (6 bases). Trimming took 6 bases from V and 2 from J, leaving 15 bases between them. CDR1 and CDR2 from the germline V gene are SQVTM and ANQGSEA. The CDR3 covers 14 residues. This CDR3 reads CSVRPGVNTDTQYF. As DNA, the CDR3 is TGCAGCGTGCGACCGGGGGTTAACACAGATACGCAGTATTTT.

The V gene is TRBV28, the J gene TRBJ2-1, with D possibly matching TRBD2 (7 bases). Germline-derived CDR1 and CDR2 are MDHEN and SYDVKM. This CDR3 region has 16 residues. Trimming took off 5 bases at V and 4 bases at J, with 18 bases between the two ends. The CDR3 sequence: CASSLGGAQTYNEQFF. CDR3 coding DNA: TGTGCCAGCAGTCTGGGGGGGGCGCAAACTTACAATGAGCAGTTCTTC. Full variable domain (missing parts from reference TRBV28 and TRBJ2-1): DVKVTQSSRYLVKRTGEKVFLECVQDMDHENMFWYRQDPGLGLRLIYFSYDVKMKEKGDIPEGYSVSREKKERFSLILESASTNQTSMYLCASSLGGAQTYNEQFFGPGTRLTVL.

As for this clone: This same CDR3 is encoded by further DNA sequences in the sample. The gene calls are TRBV27 and TRBJ2-7, with a possible D match to TRBD1 (5 bases). V was shortened by 5 bases and J by 0 bases, with 8 bases between the two germline ends. The CDR3 totals 13 residues. CDR1 is MNHEY, CDR2 SMNVEV, per germline (reference sequence). The CDR3 here is CASSLRGSYEQYF. As DNA, the CDR3 is TGTGCCAGCAGTCTAAGGGGCTCCTACGAGCAGTACTTC.

This sequence joins TRBV6-4 and TRBJ2-7; the match to TRBD2 covers 15 bases. Germline CDR1 and CDR2: MRHNA and SNTAGT. There are 16 residues in the CDR3. Trimming removed 4 bases from V and 3 bases from J; junction bases left unmatched: 4. The CDR3 reads CASSAGTSGRIYEQYF. As DNA, the CDR3 is TGTGCCAGCAGTGCGGGGACTAGCGGGAGGATCTACGAGCAGTACTTC.

The genes are TRBV5-1 and TRBJ1-2, with 7 bases aligning to TRBD1. J was trimmed by 7 bases and V by 6 bases; bases with no gene match: 12. Germline V gene lookup returns CDR1 SGHRS and CDR2 YFSETQ. The CDR3 runs 14 residues. As DNA, the CDR3 is TGCGCCAGCACCATACAGGAGGGGGCGCTTGGCTACACCTTC. It encodes CASTIQEGALGYTF.

The V gene is TRBV12-5, the J gene TRBJ1-3; TRBD1 is a possible D gene (5 bases). The CDR3 spans 14 residues. Germline values: CDR1 LGHNT, CDR2 FRNRAP. Trimming removed 1 base at V and 2 bases at J, with 6 bases between. The CDR3 DNA sequence: TGTGCTAGTGGTTTGGGGGGCCCTGGAAACACCATATATTTT. As protein: CASGLGGPGNTIYF.

Of note for this clone: In the same sample, other DNA sequences code for this CDR3. The gene calls are TRBV2 and TRBJ1-5; D might be TRBD1 (5 bases). CDR1 SNHLY and CDR2 FYNNEI come from the germline V gene. V lost 8 bases, J lost 0 bases, and 8 bases lay in between. This CDR3 spans 13 amino acids. CDR3 amino acids: CASRGYSNQPQHF. The CDR3 DNA sequence: TGTGCCAGCCGGGGGTATAGCAATCAGCCCCAGCATTTT. The full variable domain, its missing parts supplied by reference TRBV2 and TRBJ1-5, is EPEVTQTPSHQVTQMGQEVILRCVPISNHLYFYWYRQILGQKVEFLVSFYNNEISEKSEIFDDQFSVERPDGSNFTLKIRSTKLEDSAMYFCASRGYSNQPQHFGDGTRLSIL.

A single count supports this clone. The rearrangement uses TRBV14 and TRBJ2-7; TRBD2 matches at 10 bases. The length of the CDR3 is 15 residues. Trimming took 1 base from V and 2 from J; bases not matched to a gene: 2. CDR1 SGHDN and CDR2 FVKESK come from the germline V gene. The CDR3 nucleotides read TGTGCCAGCAGCCAAGGTGGGACTAGCGCCTACGAGCAGTACTTC. The encoded protein is CASSQGGTSAYEQYF.

This sequence joins TRBV7-2 and TRBJ1-1; D not certain. This CDR3 contains 15 residues. Trimming removed 2 bases from V and 0 bases from J, with 10 bases in between. CDR1 is SGHTA, CDR2 FQGNSA, per germline. The CDR3, as DNA: TGTGCCAGCAGCTTATTTCTGGGGATGAACACTGAAGCTTTCTTT. Translating it yields CASSLFLGMNTEAFF. The full variable domain, completed using reference TRBV7-2 and TRBJ1-1, is GAGVSQSPSNKVTEKGKDVELRCDPISGHTALYWYRQSLGQGLEFLIYFQGNSAPDKSGLPSDRFSAERTGGSVSTLTIQRTQQEDSAVYLCASSLFLGMNTEAFFGQGTRLTVV.

Turning to this clone: The same CDR3 is also encoded by other DNA sequences in this sample. J is TRBJ1-1 and V is TRBV9, with D possibly matching TRBD1 (5 bases). Per the germline V gene, CDR1 is SGDLS and CDR2 is YYNGEE. V lost 1 base, J lost 1 base, and 8 bases lay in between. The CDR3 consists of 14 residues. CDR3 amino acids: CASSVLGANTEAFF. CDR3 coding DNA: TGTGCCAGCAGCGTACTCGGGGCGAACACTGAAGCTTTCTTT.